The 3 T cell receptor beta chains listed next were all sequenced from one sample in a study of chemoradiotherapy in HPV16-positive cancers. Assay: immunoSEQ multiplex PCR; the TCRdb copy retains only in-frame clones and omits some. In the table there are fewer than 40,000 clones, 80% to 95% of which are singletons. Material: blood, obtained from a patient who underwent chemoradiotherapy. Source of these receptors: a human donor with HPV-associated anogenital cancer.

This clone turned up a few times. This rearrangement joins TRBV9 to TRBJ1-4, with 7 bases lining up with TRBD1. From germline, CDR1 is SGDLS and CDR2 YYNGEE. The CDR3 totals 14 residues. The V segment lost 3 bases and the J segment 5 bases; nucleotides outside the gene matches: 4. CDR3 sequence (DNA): TGTGCCAGCAGCGCCGGGACAGACAATGAAAAACTGTTTTTT. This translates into CASSAGTDNEKLFF.

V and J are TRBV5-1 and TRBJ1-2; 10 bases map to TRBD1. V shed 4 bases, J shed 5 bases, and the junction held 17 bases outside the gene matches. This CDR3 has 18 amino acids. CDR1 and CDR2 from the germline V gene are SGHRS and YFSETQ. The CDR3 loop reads CASSRMGGATGGEYGYTF. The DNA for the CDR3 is TGCGCCAGCAGCCGAATGGGAGGGGCGACAGGGGGCGAGTATGGCTACACCTTC.

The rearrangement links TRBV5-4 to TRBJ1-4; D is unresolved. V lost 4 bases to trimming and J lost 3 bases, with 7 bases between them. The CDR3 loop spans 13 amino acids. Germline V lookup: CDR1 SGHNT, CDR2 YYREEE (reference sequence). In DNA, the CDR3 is TGTGCCAGCAGCGGGATGTCTAATGAAAAACTGTTTTTT. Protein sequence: CASSGMSNEKLFF.